The 21 T cell receptor beta chains given below trace back to one sample, sequenced in a study of identifying expanded T cells in peripheral blood. TCRdb keeps only in-frame clones here, not all; method: immunoSEQ multiplex PCR. The repertoire holds over 100,000 clones, around 89% seen once, with about 8.6% in the top ten. Sequenced input: blood. The source of these receptors is a person aged 18 to 75 in good health.

V is TRBV7-6 and J is TRBJ2-1, with 11 positions matching TRBD2. With V trimmed by 5 bases and J by 5 bases, 5 bases remained unmatched. Germline V gene lookup returns CDR1 SGHVS and CDR2 FNYEAQ. This CDR3 has 15 residues. CDR3 protein: CASSPTSGNHNEQFF. The CDR3 DNA sequence: TGTGCCAGCAGCCCGACTAGCGGGAACCACAATGAGCAGTTCTTC.

This clone was seen once. V gene TRBV4-3 combines with J gene TRBJ2-3; no clear D. Trimming shortened V by 0 bases and J by 4 bases, and 8 bases separated the two germline ends. Germline CDR1 reads LGHNA; CDR2 reads YSLEER. CDR3 length: 14 amino acids. The DNA for the CDR3 is TGCGCCAGCAGCCAAGAGTACGAGGCAGATACGCAGTATTTT. Translated, it gives CASSQEYEADTQYF.

With regard to this clone: Its ends do not fully match the called genes, so a read error is possible. The gene calls are TRBV5-1 and TRBJ2-1, with 12 bases fitting TRBD1. The CDR3 spans 16 residues. The V gene's germline CDR1 is SGHRS and CDR2 YFSETQ. CDR3: CASSLARGQGAYEEFF. The CDR3 DNA follows: TGCGCCAGCAGCTTGGCCAGGGGACAGGGGGCTTATGAGGAGTTCTTC.

With respect to this clone: Other DNA sequences in this specimen translate into the identical CDR3. The CDR3 is CASSLTGANYGYTF. In DNA form, the CDR3 reads TGTGCCAGCAGCTTAACGGGGGCTAACTATGGCTACACCTTC. The V call is TRBV7-8, the J call TRBJ1-2, with TRBD1 as a possible D gene (5 bases). The V end lost 2 bases, the J end lost 0 bases, and 7 bases lay between the germline ends. Germline CDR1 SGHVS, CDR2 FQNEAQ. CDR3 size: 14 residues.

The chain carries TRBV7-2 and TRBJ1-2; TRBD1 might be the D (5 bases). The germline CDR1 and CDR2 sequences are SGHTA and FQGNSA. CDR3 length: 15 residues. The V and J ends lost 2 bases and 4 bases respectively, with 14 bases between them. CDR3 DNA sequence: TGTGCCAGCAGCTTAAACGTTGACAGACCCTATGGCTACACCTTC. Translation gives CASSLNVDRPYGYTF.

V and J are TRBV9 and TRBJ2-7, with 13 bases matching TRBD2. Germline values: CDR1 SGDLS, CDR2 YYNGEE. The CDR3 is 15 residues long. Unmatched junction bases numbered 3, after V lost 3 bases and J lost 3 bases. The CDR3 spells CASSARTSGSYEQYF. For the CDR3, the DNA is TGTGCCAGCAGCGCCCGGACTAGCGGGAGCTACGAGCAGTACTTC. Full variable domain (missing parts from reference TRBV9 and TRBJ2-7): DSGVTQTPKHLITATGQRVTLRCSPRSGDLSVYWYQQSLDQGLQFLIQYYNGEERAKGNILERFSAQQFPDLHSELNLSSLELGDSALYFCASSARTSGSYEQYFGPGTRLTVT.

This clone was seen more than once but under ten times. The chain employs TRBV7-2 and TRBJ1-5, with a weak D call TRBD1 (5 bases). This CDR3 region has 13 residues. V was trimmed by 4 bases and J by 7 bases, leaving 11 bases between them. Looked up from germline, CDR1 is SGHTA and CDR2 is FQGNSA. CDR3: CASSSMGRQPQHF. As DNA, the CDR3 is TGTGCCAGCAGCTCAATGGGGCGACAGCCCCAGCATTTT.

This rearrangement joins TRBV10-3 to TRBJ2-1; 12 positions agree with TRBD1. CDR1 is ENHRY, CDR2 SYGVKD, per germline. V dropped 6 bases and J dropped 8; count of bases not matched to a gene: 11. CDR3 length: 16 amino acids. Here the CDR3 reads CAIRGEWGTGGYEQFF. The CDR3 nucleotides read TGTGCCATCAGAGGCGAATGGGGGACAGGGGGCTATGAGCAGTTCTTC.

The rearrangement links TRBV4-1 to TRBJ1-1; D not certain. CDR3 length: 17 residues. In germline, CDR1 is MGHRA, CDR2 YSYEKL. V lost 2 bases, J lost 0 bases, and 16 bases lay in between. The CDR3: CASSQIDMGFMNTEAFF. The CDR3 bases are TGCGCCAGCAGCCAAATTGACATGGGATTTATGAACACTGAAGCTTTCTTT.

The chain combines TRBV25-1 with TRBJ1-5, with TRBD1 matching 9 bases. The germline gives CDR1 MGHDK, CDR2 SYGVNS. The length of the CDR3 is 14 residues. V trimming: 5 bases; J trimming: 5 bases; junction bases outside the gene matches: 4. The chain's CDR3 is CASSHRGLDQPQHF. The CDR3 coding sequence is TGTGCCAGCAGTCACAGGGGGCTGGATCAGCCCCAGCATTTT.

This chain's CDR3 is CASSELGTVGPGSPLHF. For the CDR3, the DNA is TGTGCCAGCAGTGAATTGGGAACAGTTGGGCCAGGTTCACCCCTCCACTTT. The chain links TRBV25-1 to TRBJ1-6; D unclear. Germline assignment: CDR1 MGHDK and CDR2 SYGVNS. V was cut by 1 base and J by 9 bases, with 19 bases left in between. The CDR3 is 17 residues long.

The rearrangement uses TRBV10-1 and TRBJ2-1, with a weak D call TRBD2 (6 bases). The CDR3 extends over 16 amino acids. Germline V lookup: CDR1 WNHNN, CDR2 SYGVQD (reference sequence). V was shortened by 0 bases and J by 7 bases, with 16 bases between the two germline ends. The DNA of the CDR3 is TGCGCCAGCAGTGAGTCGGCCGGGACTGATTTGAATGAGCAGTTCTTC. This gives the protein CASSESAGTDLNEQFF.

The gene calls are TRBV6-4 and TRBJ1-2, with 10 bases identical to TRBD1. This CDR3 has 15 residues. Germline loops: CDR1 MRHNA, CDR2 SNTAGT. Trimming took 6 bases from V and 3 from J; bases not matched to a gene: 7. The CDR3 DNA is TGTGCCAGCAGAACCGGGACAGGGGTAGACTATGGCTACACCTTC. It specifies CASRTGTGVDYGYTF.

The chain combines TRBV5-4 with TRBJ2-1, with D possibly matching TRBD2 (6 bases). The germline V gene has CDR1 SGHNT and CDR2 YYREEE (reference sequence). The CDR3 loop spans 14 amino acids. V lost 2 bases and J 4 bases, leaving 10 bases between the germline ends. The CDR3 loop reads CASSFRLGYNEQFF. The CDR3 DNA follows: TGTGCCAGCAGCTTCCGACTAGGGTACAATGAGCAGTTCTTC. The variable domain in full, with the rest retrieved from reference TRBV5-4 and TRBJ2-1, is ETGVTQSPTHLIKTRGQQVTLRCSSQSGHNTVSWYQQALGQGPQFIFQYYREEENGRGNFPPRFSGLQFPNYSSELNVNALELDDSALYLCASSFRLGYNEQFFGPGTRLTVL.

This sequence joins TRBV11-2 and TRBJ2-7; 14 bases are shared with TRBD2. Germline CDR1 and CDR2: SGHAT and FQNNGV. The CDR3 is 17 residues long. The J segment lost 6 bases and the V segment lost 5 bases, leaving 12 bases of the junction unmatched. The CDR3 nucleotides are TGTGCCAGCAGCCCTTTCCGGACTAGCGGGAGGAGGAGCGAGCAGTACTTC. It encodes CASSPFRTSGRRSEQYF.

V and J are TRBV2 and TRBJ1-1; 7 nucleotides match TRBD1. Germline V gene sequence: CDR1 SNHLY, CDR2 FYNNEI. With 6 bases clipped from V and 5 bases from J, the junction kept 9 bases outside the gene matches. The CDR3 spans 14 residues. The CDR3 region is CASRPDRARTEAFF. CDR3 in DNA: TGTGCCAGCAGACCCGACAGGGCCCGTACTGAAGCTTTCTTT.

V usage is TRBV9 and J usage is TRBJ2-2; D remains ambiguous. The CDR3 consists of 15 residues. The ends were cut back, 3 bases at V and 0 bases at J, with 9 bases in the middle. CDR1 is SGDLS and CDR2 is YYNGEE in the germline V gene. The CDR3 loop reads CASSDGRTNTGELFF. Written as DNA, the CDR3 is TGTGCCAGCAGCGACGGCAGGACGAACACCGGGGAGCTGTTTTTT.

The chain couples TRBV6-1 to TRBJ2-7; D ambiguous. The CDR3 is 14 amino acids. Germline lookup yields CDR1 MNHNS and CDR2 SASEGT. V was clipped by 0 bases and J by 2 bases, with 8 bases between them. Here the CDR3 reads CASSEAGAAYEQYF. The CDR3 DNA sequence: TGTGCCAGCAGTGAAGCGGGTGCAGCCTACGAGCAGTACTTC.

The V and J genes are TRBV7-2 and TRBJ2-1, with 7 bases matching TRBD1. From germline, CDR1 is SGHTA and CDR2 FQGNSA. CDR3 length: 17 residues. Germline trimming cut 1 base from V and 3 bases from J; bases unmatched to any gene: 9. This chain's CDR3 is CASSLELRGGYYNEQFF. CDR3 nucleotides: TGTGCCAGCAGCTTAGAGCTTCGAGGGGGCTACTACAATGAGCAGTTCTTC.

This rearrangement joins TRBV11-2 to TRBJ2-2; unclear D gene. Between the trimmed V and J ends, which lost 3 bases and 1 base, there was a span of 3 bases. Germline-derived CDR1 and CDR2 are SGHAT and FQNNGV. The CDR3 sequence is 13 residues long. CDR3 protein: CASSLENTGELFF. For the CDR3, the DNA is TGTGCCAGCAGCTTGGAGAACACCGGGGAGCTGTTTTTT.

The rearrangement links TRBV7-3 to TRBJ2-3; 13 bases line up with TRBD2. The CDR3 has 17 amino acids. CDR1 and CDR2 (germline): SGHTA, FQGTGA. Trimming cost V 5 bases and J 6 bases; bases outside gene matches: 11. CDR3 bases: TGTGCCAGCAGCCTCTCGGGGACTAGCGGGAAAAGGGATACGCAGTATTTT. Amino acid sequence: CASSLSGTSGKRDTQYF.